The clone carrying this TCR beta chain was observed at least ten times. This entry comes from a study of human T cells and chemical hapten exposure. Using its own MiXCR run on the RACE reads, TCRdb lists one record per CDR3 protein. The sample holds some 50,000 distinct CDR3 sequences, around 4% seen once. Time point in this sample: healthy volunteer bleed at 2 weeks. Blood, whole and unfractionated, served as the source for total RNA extraction. CDR1 and CDR2 from the germline V gene are SGHVS and FQNEAQ. Deletions cut 0 bases from V and 9 bases from J, with 11 bases between. This CDR3 spans 14 amino acids.

Sequenced input: whole blood. The chain recombines TRBV7-8 with TRBJ1-4; no clear D. The receptor comes from a female donor in good health. Some clones in this sample may be carry-over from other donors' samples. The CDR3: CASSLAVEGKKLFF. The CDR3 DNA follows: TGTGCCAGCAGCTTAGCGGTGGAGGGAAAAAAACTGTTTTTT.